A selection of T cell receptor beta chains follows, all from one sample in a study of blood T cell repertoires in COVID-19. Sequencing used immunoSEQ multiplex PCR; TCRdb keeps in-frame clones, though not all of them. Found here are about 200,000 clones, roughly 81% of them singletons; the top ten hold 4.5% to 5%. Sequences were obtained from peripheral blood. The source is a woman older than 75 with acute or convalescent COVID-19. Each CDR3 is given with its conserved first and last residue. Each record gives: clone size, D gene, V gene, J gene, CDR3 protein, CDR3 DNA. A D gene is named only where the DNA matches it firmly. Part of the rows lack a size; the others show once, few, many or a class for expanded clones.

abundance: -; d_gene: -; v_gene: TRBV19; j_gene: TRBJ2-3; CDR3aa: CASSFWGGYSDTQYF; CDR3nt: TGTGCCAGTAGTTTCTGGGGAGGTTATTCAGATACGCAGTATTTT
abundance: -; d_gene: TRBD1; v_gene: TRBV7-9; j_gene: TRBJ1-2; CDR3aa: CASSFGTAYGYTF; CDR3nt: TGTGCCAGCAGCTTCGGGACAGCCTATGGCTACACCTTC
abundance: -; d_gene: TRBD1; v_gene: TRBV29-1; j_gene: TRBJ1-1; CDR3aa: CSVETRGQAFF; CDR3nt: TGCAGCGTTGAAACTAGGGGGCAAGCTTTCTTT
abundance: -; d_gene: -; v_gene: TRBV25-1; j_gene: TRBJ1-5; CDR3aa: CASSDDRSQQPQHF; CDR3nt: TGTGCCAGCAGTGATGACAGGTCCCAACAGCCCCAGCATTTT
abundance: -; d_gene: -; v_gene: TRBV6-1; j_gene: TRBJ2-5; CDR3aa: CASSEVVETQYF; CDR3nt: TGTGCCAGCAGTGAAGTAGTAGAGACCCAGTACTTC
abundance: -; d_gene: -; v_gene: TRBV7-9; j_gene: TRBJ2-2; CDR3aa: CASSLSGATGELFF; CDR3nt: TGTGCCAGCAGCTTATCAGGGGCCACCGGGGAGCTGTTTTTT
abundance: -; d_gene: -; v_gene: TRBV18; j_gene: TRBJ2-7; CDR3aa: CASSPGLRSYEQYF; CDR3nt: TGTGCCAGCTCCCCGGGACTCCGCTCCTACGAGCAGTACTTC
abundance: -; d_gene: TRBD2; v_gene: TRBV5-6; j_gene: TRBJ2-3; CDR3aa: CASSLVYSGRADTQYF; CDR3nt: TGTGCCAGCAGCTTGGTCTATAGCGGGAGGGCAGATACGCAGTATTTT
abundance: -; d_gene: -; v_gene: TRBV30; j_gene: TRBJ1-2; CDR3aa: CAWSVLGGYTF; CDR3nt: TGTGCCTGGAGTGTACTCGGTGGCTACACCTTC
abundance: -; d_gene: -; v_gene: TRBV7-2; j_gene: TRBJ2-7; CDR3aa: CASSLGLKYEQYF; CDR3nt: TGTGCCAGCAGCTTAGGACTAAAATACGAGCAGTACTTC
abundance: -; d_gene: TRBD1; v_gene: TRBV30; j_gene: TRBJ2-7; CDR3aa: CAWSVGTGEIQQYF; CDR3nt: TGTGCCTGGAGTGTAGGGACAGGGGAAATCCAGCAGTACTTC
abundance: -; d_gene: TRBD1; v_gene: TRBV6-5; j_gene: TRBJ1-6; CDR3aa: CASTYRGGNSPLHF; CDR3nt: TGTGCCAGCACCTACAGGGGGGGAAATTCACCCCTCCACTTT
abundance: -; d_gene: -; v_gene: TRBV5-1; j_gene: TRBJ2-3; CDR3aa: CASSLFSFRGVKDTQYF; CDR3nt: TGCGCCAGCAGCTTGTTCTCATTTAGGGGCGTTAAAGATACGCAGTATTTT
abundance: -; d_gene: -; v_gene: TRBV5-1; j_gene: TRBJ1-3; CDR3aa: CASSLGMRTALSGNTIYF; CDR3nt: TGCGCCAGCAGCTTGGGAATGAGGACAGCTCTCTCTGGAAACACCATATATTTT
abundance: -; d_gene: -; v_gene: TRBV12-3/TRBV12-4; j_gene: TRBJ1-3; CDR3aa: CASSLGARNTIYF; CDR3nt: TGTGCCAGCAGTTTGGGGGCACGAAACACCATATATTTT
abundance: -; d_gene: TRBD1; v_gene: TRBV5-1; j_gene: TRBJ2-7; CDR3aa: CASSPDRNYDEQYF; CDR3nt: TGCGCCAGCAGTCCGGACAGGAACTATGACGAGCAGTACTTC
abundance: -; d_gene: -; v_gene: TRBV9; j_gene: TRBJ2-5; CDR3aa: CASSGLAGETQYF; CDR3nt: TGTGCCAGCAGCGGACTGGCGGGGGAGACCCAGTACTTC
abundance: -; d_gene: TRBD1; v_gene: TRBV5-1; j_gene: TRBJ2-3; CDR3aa: CASSLVGSQGGTDTQYF; CDR3nt: TGCGCCAGCAGCTTGGTGGGTAGCCAGGGGGGCACAGATACGCAGTATTTT
abundance: -; d_gene: TRBD1; v_gene: TRBV7-9; j_gene: TRBJ2-3; CDR3aa: CASSSGTVESDTQYF; CDR3nt: TGTGCCAGCAGCTCGGGGACAGTAGAAAGCGATACGCAGTATTTT
abundance: -; d_gene: -; v_gene: TRBV6-6; j_gene: TRBJ2-2; CDR3aa: CASGRPRTGELFF; CDR3nt: TGTGCCAGCGGGCGACCACGCACCGGGGAGCTGTTTTTT
abundance: -; d_gene: TRBD1; v_gene: TRBV7-9; j_gene: TRBJ2-1; CDR3aa: CASRQGSISYNEQFF; CDR3nt: TGTGCCAGTCGACAGGGATCAATATCTTACAATGAGCAGTTCTTC
abundance: -; d_gene: -; v_gene: TRBV28; j_gene: TRBJ2-7; CDR3aa: CASSLGGYYEQYF; CDR3nt: TGTGCCAGCAGTTTGGGAGGATACTACGAGCAGTACTTC
abundance: -; d_gene: TRBD2; v_gene: TRBV24-1; j_gene: TRBJ2-5; CDR3aa: CATGLAGVETQYF; CDR3nt: TGTGCCACGGGACTAGCGGGAGTCGAGACCCAGTACTTC
abundance: -; d_gene: -; v_gene: TRBV7-2; j_gene: TRBJ1-2; CDR3aa: CASSLKAGGSGYTF; CDR3nt: TGTGCCAGCAGCTTAAAGGCGGGGGGCTCTGGCTACACCTTC
abundance: -; d_gene: -; v_gene: TRBV5-1; j_gene: TRBJ1-1; CDR3aa: CASSFSGLSEAFF; CDR3nt: TGCGCCAGCAGCTTTTCGGGACTCAGTGAAGCTTTCTTT
abundance: -; d_gene: -; v_gene: TRBV10-2; j_gene: TRBJ2-2; CDR3aa: CASKRGRATNTGELFF; CDR3nt: TGCGCCAGCAAGAGGGGGAGGGCTACGAACACCGGGGAGCTGTTTTTT
abundance: once; d_gene: TRBD2; v_gene: TRBV4-3; j_gene: TRBJ2-7; CDR3aa: CASSLGGVAYEQYF; CDR3nt: TGCGCCAGCAGCCTCGGGGGGGTAGCCTACGAGCAGTACTTC
abundance: -; d_gene: TRBD2; v_gene: TRBV11-3; j_gene: TRBJ2-3; CDR3aa: CASSLGLAGGTDTQYF; CDR3nt: TGTGCCAGCAGCTTAGGACTAGCGGGAGGCACAGATACGCAGTATTTT
abundance: few; d_gene: -; v_gene: TRBV27; j_gene: TRBJ2-5; CDR3aa: CASSLSRVGGKETQYF; CDR3nt: TGTGCCAGCAGTTTATCCCGGGTGGGGGGTAAAGAGACCCAGTACTTC
abundance: -; d_gene: TRBD1; v_gene: TRBV20-1; j_gene: TRBJ1-2; CDR3aa: CSASFQGGSYGYTF; CDR3nt: TGCAGTGCTAGTTTTCAGGGGGGTAGCTATGGCTACACCTTC
abundance: -; d_gene: -; v_gene: TRBV7-9; j_gene: TRBJ2-5; CDR3aa: CASSLTGAKETQYF; CDR3nt: TGTGCCAGCAGCTTAACTGGTGCAAAAGAGACCCAGTACTTC
abundance: -; d_gene: TRBD1; v_gene: TRBV27; j_gene: TRBJ1-1; CDR3aa: CASRGQGNTEAFF; CDR3nt: TGTGCCAGCAGAGGACAGGGGAACACTGAAGCTTTCTTT
abundance: -; d_gene: TRBD2; v_gene: TRBV7-2; j_gene: TRBJ2-7; CDR3aa: CASSSGTSGRYEQYF; CDR3nt: TGTGCCAGCAGCTCCGGGACTAGCGGGAGGTACGAGCAGTACTTC
abundance: -; d_gene: -; v_gene: TRBV28; j_gene: TRBJ2-1; CDR3aa: CASSSPSGPSYNEQFF; CDR3nt: TGTGCCAGCAGTTCACCAAGCGGACCCTCCTACAATGAGCAGTTCTTC
abundance: -; d_gene: -; v_gene: TRBV27; j_gene: TRBJ1-2; CDR3aa: CASSPGYNLYGYTF; CDR3nt: TGTGCCAGCAGTCCAGGGTACAATCTCTATGGCTACACCTTC
abundance: -; d_gene: TRBD2; v_gene: TRBV6-5; j_gene: TRBJ2-7; CDR3aa: CASQPAGGRVNEQYF; CDR3nt: TGTGCCAGCCAACCAGCGGGAGGGCGTGTCAACGAGCAGTACTTC
abundance: -; d_gene: TRBD1; v_gene: TRBV18; j_gene: TRBJ2-1; CDR3aa: CASSPVMTGMIYNEQFF; CDR3nt: TGTGCCAGCTCCCCAGTGATGACAGGGATGATCTACAATGAGCAGTTCTTC
abundance: -; d_gene: -; v_gene: TRBV6-5; j_gene: TRBJ2-7; CDR3aa: CASSSPGTGEQYF; CDR3nt: TGTGCCAGCAGCAGTCCCGGGACTGGGGAGCAGTACTTC
abundance: -; d_gene: TRBD2; v_gene: TRBV7-3; j_gene: TRBJ2-1; CDR3aa: CASSASFSGSQFF; CDR3nt: TGTGCCAGCAGCGCGTCGTTTAGCGGGAGTCAGTTCTTC
abundance: -; d_gene: -; v_gene: TRBV3-1/TRBV3-2; j_gene: TRBJ1-2; CDR3aa: CASRNQGSNYGYTF; CDR3nt: TGTGCCAGCAGGAATCAGGGCAGTAACTATGGCTACACCTTC
abundance: -; d_gene: -; v_gene: TRBV15; j_gene: TRBJ2-5; CDR3aa: CATSDGGQETQYF; CDR3nt: TGTGCCACATCCGACGGGGGCCAAGAGACCCAGTACTTC
abundance: few; d_gene: -; v_gene: TRBV6-5; j_gene: TRBJ1-1; CDR3aa: CASSYVGGTEAFF; CDR3nt: TGTGCCAGCAGTTACGTGGGGGGCACTGAAGCTTTCTTT
abundance: once; d_gene: TRBD1; v_gene: TRBV24-1; j_gene: TRBJ2-1; CDR3aa: CSNGQGVYNEQFF; CDR3nt: TGTTCGAATGGACAGGGGGTCTACAATGAGCAGTTCTTC
abundance: few; d_gene: -; v_gene: TRBV28; j_gene: TRBJ1-1; CDR3aa: CASRQSDIVSTEAFF; CDR3nt: TGTGCCAGCAGGCAGTCGGACATTGTGAGCACTGAAGCTTTCTTT
abundance: -; d_gene: -; v_gene: TRBV6-5; j_gene: TRBJ2-2; CDR3aa: CASSRVPTGELFF; CDR3nt: TGTGCCAGCAGTCGCGTTCCCACCGGGGAGCTGTTTTTT
abundance: -; d_gene: -; v_gene: TRBV3-1/TRBV3-2; j_gene: TRBJ1-2; CDR3aa: CASSQNRDYGYTF; CDR3nt: TGTGCCAGCAGCCAGAACAGAGACTATGGCTACACCTTC
abundance: once; d_gene: TRBD1; v_gene: TRBV28; j_gene: TRBJ1-5; CDR3aa: CASSSDRVTNQPQHF; CDR3nt: TGTGCCAGCAGTTCGGACAGGGTGACCAATCAGCCCCAGCATTTT
abundance: once; d_gene: -; v_gene: TRBV7-8; j_gene: TRBJ2-4; CDR3aa: CASSLVVGGGKNIQYF; CDR3nt: TGTGCCAGCAGCTTAGTTGTCGGGGGTGGCAAAAACATTCAGTACTTC
abundance: -; d_gene: -; v_gene: TRBV28; j_gene: TRBJ1-5; CDR3aa: CASTRDSLNQPQHF; CDR3nt: TGTGCCAGCACCCGGGATTCCCTCAATCAGCCCCAGCATTTT
abundance: -; d_gene: TRBD2; v_gene: TRBV7-2; j_gene: TRBJ2-1; CDR3aa: CASSLVGDYYDEQFF; CDR3nt: TGTGCCAGCAGCTTAGTCGGGGACTACTACGATGAGCAGTTCTTC
abundance: -; d_gene: -; v_gene: TRBV3-1/TRBV3-2; j_gene: TRBJ1-1; CDR3aa: CASSLGAGYTEAFF; CDR3nt: TGTGCCAGCAGTCTGGGGGCCGGGTACACTGAAGCTTTCTTT
abundance: many; d_gene: -; v_gene: TRBV9; j_gene: TRBJ1-2; CDR3aa: CASSVYNNYGYTF; CDR3nt: TGTGCCAGCAGCGTATATAATAACTATGGCTACACCTTC
abundance: few; d_gene: -; v_gene: TRBV6-5; j_gene: TRBJ1-5; CDR3aa: CASSLPQGGANQPQHF; CDR3nt: TGTGCCAGCAGTTTACCCCAAGGAGGGGCCAATCAGCCCCAGCATTTT
abundance: once; d_gene: TRBD1; v_gene: TRBV7-2; j_gene: TRBJ1-6; CDR3aa: CASSLLLTGSSYNSPLHF; CDR3nt: TGTGCCAGCAGCCTGCTGCTGACAGGGAGCTCCTATAATTCACCCCTCCACTTT